Sequencing of this TCR beta chain was carried out in a study of blood T cells in healthy people across ages. The table lists this clonotype with a few counts. The CDR3 spans 18 residues. CDR1 and CDR2 (germline): MNHEY, SVGAGI. Then a second PCR, running about 6 to 12 cycles, was carried out with a sample-barcoded 5' primer and a J-beta primer mix. A tag from a template-switch adaptor with 12 random nucleotides marked each cDNA molecule. TCRdb reanalysed the 5' RACE reads using MiXCR and keeps one entry per CDR3 protein. The repertoire holds about 720,000 distinct CDR3 sequences, with approximately 25% as singletons. The same sample was also used in a study of T cells of mothers and their children. Per that study: Slightly higher but non-significant overlap marked related mother-child pairs versus unrelated pairs.

This TCR was recovered from a boy younger than 18 in good health. The sample was blood. The chain carries TRBV6-5 and TRBJ2-5; 11 bases line up with TRBD2. The assigned J gene may be wrong: the sequence end matches TRBJ2-7 better. CDR3 bases: TGTGCCAGCAGTATACCGGGGACTAGCGGCCTGTCCTCCTACGAGCAGTACTTC. Amino acid sequence: CASSIPGTSGLSSYEQYF.